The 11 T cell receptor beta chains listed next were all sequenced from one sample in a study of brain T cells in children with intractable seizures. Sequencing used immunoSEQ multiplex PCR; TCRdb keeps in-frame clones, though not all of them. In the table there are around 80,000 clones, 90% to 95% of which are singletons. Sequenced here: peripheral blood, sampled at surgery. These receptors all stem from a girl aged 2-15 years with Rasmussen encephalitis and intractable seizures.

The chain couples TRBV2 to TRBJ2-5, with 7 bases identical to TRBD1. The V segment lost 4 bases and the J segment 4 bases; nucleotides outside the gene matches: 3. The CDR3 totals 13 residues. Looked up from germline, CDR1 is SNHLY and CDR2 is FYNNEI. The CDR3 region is CASSVGQVETQYF. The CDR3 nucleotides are TGTGCCAGCAGTGTTGGACAGGTAGAGACCCAGTACTTC.

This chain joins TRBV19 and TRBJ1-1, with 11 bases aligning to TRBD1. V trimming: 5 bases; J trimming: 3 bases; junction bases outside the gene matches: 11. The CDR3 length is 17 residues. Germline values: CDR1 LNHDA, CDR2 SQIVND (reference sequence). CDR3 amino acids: CASSPRTGGVKDTEAFF. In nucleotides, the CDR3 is TGTGCCAGTAGTCCACGGACAGGGGGCGTTAAGGACACTGAAGCTTTCTTT. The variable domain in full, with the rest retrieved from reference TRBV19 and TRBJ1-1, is DGGITQSPKYLFRKEGQNVTLSCEQNLNHDAMYWYRQDPGQGLRLIYYSQIVNDFQKGDIAEGYSVSREKKESFPLTVTSAQKNPTAFYLCASSPRTGGVKDTEAFFGQGTRLTVV.

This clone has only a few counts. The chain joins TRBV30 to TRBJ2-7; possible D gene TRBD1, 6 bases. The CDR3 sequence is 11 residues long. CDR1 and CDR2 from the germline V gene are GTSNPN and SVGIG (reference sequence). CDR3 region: CAWRSGDKVKV. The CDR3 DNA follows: TGTGCCTGGAGGTCAGGGGATAAAGTGAAGGTC.

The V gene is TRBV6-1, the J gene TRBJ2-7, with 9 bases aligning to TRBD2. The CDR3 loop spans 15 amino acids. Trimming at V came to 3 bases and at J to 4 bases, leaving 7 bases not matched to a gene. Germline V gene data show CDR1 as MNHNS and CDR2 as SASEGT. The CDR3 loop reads CASSDRAGGKYEQYF. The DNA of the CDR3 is TGTGCCAGCAGTGATCGGGCGGGAGGGAAATACGAGCAGTACTTC.

The CDR3 DNA is TGTGCCAGCAGCGTAGTTTTGGGCCCCGATTATCCTGGAAACACCATATATTTT. It encodes CASSVVLGPDYPGNTIYF. The chain combines TRBV7-9 with TRBJ1-3; D remains ambiguous. The V gene's germline CDR1 is SEHNR and CDR2 FQNEAQ (reference sequence). The CDR3 covers 18 residues. The germline V and J ends were trimmed by 5 bases and 2 bases, with 22 bases remaining between them.

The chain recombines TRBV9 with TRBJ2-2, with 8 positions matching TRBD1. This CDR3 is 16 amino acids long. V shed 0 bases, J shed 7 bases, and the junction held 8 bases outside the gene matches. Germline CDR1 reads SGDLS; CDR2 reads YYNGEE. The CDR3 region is CASSVAGAGGFGELFF. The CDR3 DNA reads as TGTGCCAGCAGCGTAGCCGGGGCAGGGGGCTTCGGGGAGCTGTTTTTT.

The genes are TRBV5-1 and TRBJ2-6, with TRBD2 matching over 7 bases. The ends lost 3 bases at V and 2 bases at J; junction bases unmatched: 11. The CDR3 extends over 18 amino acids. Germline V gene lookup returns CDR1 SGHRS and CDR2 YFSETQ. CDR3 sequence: CASSSVPVGGTGANVLTF. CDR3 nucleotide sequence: TGCGCCAGCAGCTCAGTCCCGGTGGGAGGGACTGGGGCCAACGTCCTGACTTTC. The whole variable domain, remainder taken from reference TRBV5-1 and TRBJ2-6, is KAGVTQTPRYLIKTRGQQVTLSCSPISGHRSVSWYQQTPGQGLQFLFEYFSETQRNKGNFPGRFSGRQFSNSRSEMNVSTLELGDSALYLCASSSVPVGGTGANVLTFGAGSRLTVL.

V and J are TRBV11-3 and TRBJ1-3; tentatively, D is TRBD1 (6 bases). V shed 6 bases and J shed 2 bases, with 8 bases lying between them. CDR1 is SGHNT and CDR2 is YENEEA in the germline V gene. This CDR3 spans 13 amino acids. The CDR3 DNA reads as TGTGCCAGCAGATCAGGGGCTGGAAACACCATATATTTT. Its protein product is CASRSGAGNTIYF. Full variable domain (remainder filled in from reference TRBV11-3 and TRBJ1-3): EAGVVQSPRYKIIEKKQPVAFWCNPISGHNTLYWYLQNLGQGPELLIRYENEEAVDDSQLPKDRFSAERLKGVDSTLKIQPAELGDSAVYLCASRSGAGNTIYFGEGSWLTVV.

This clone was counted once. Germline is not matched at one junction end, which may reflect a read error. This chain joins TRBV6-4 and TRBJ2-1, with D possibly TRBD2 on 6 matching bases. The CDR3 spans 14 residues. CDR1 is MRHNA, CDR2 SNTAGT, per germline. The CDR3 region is CASRDYLAYNEQFF. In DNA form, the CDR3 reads TGTGCCAGCAGAGACTATCTAGCGTACAATGAGCAGTTCTTC.

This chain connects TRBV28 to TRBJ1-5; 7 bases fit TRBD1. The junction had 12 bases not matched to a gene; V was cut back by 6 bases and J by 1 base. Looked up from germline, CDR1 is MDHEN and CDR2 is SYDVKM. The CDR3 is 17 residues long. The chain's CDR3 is CASSPPGGGRSNQPQHF. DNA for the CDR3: TGTGCCAGCAGCCCCCCGGGAGGGGGCAGGAGCAATCAGCCCCAGCATTTT.

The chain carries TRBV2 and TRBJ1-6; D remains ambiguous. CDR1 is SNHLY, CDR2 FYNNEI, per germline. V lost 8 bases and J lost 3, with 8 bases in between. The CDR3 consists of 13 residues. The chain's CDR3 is CASRADYNSPLHF. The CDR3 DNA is TGTGCCAGCCGCGCAGACTATAATTCACCCCTCCACTTT.